This entry features one T cell receptor (beta chain) sequence. These data are taken from a study of blood T cell repertoires in COVID-19. Study information: Whether acute or convalescent, the COVID-19 samples came from the United States, Italy and Spain. Sources were T cells, B-cell-depleted T cells, or PBMCs; the material itself was cDNA or gDNA.

The V gene's germline CDR1 is SGHNT and CDR2 YENEEA. Trimming removed 5 bases from V and 3 bases from J, with 14 bases in between. CDR3 length: 14 amino acids. Per the study methods: It was from reference gene primer amplification that nucleated cell counts were estimated. Libraries were prepared by immunoSEQ multiplex PCR; TCRdb keeps only in-frame clonotypes and omits some of them. Clone size and the V and J calls come from that table; the DNA yielded D and trimming. This sample has roughly 100,000 clones, with 65% to 90% found just once. The sequence was obtained from a man over 45 with acute or convalescent COVID-19. The sequenced sample was peripheral blood. The chain uses TRBV11-3 and TRBJ2-7; a possible D gene is TRBD1 (8 bases). The DNA for the CDR3 is TGTGCCAGCAGCGGTACAGGGGGGGACTACGAGCAGTACTTC. This translates into CASSGTGGDYEQYF.